Below are 2 T cell receptor beta chains sequenced from a single sample in a study of CD8+CD57+ T cells in acquired aplastic anemia. The template for TCR beta VDJ and CDR3 sequence profiling was genomic DNA. In TCRdb, the reads were re-called with MiXCR into one record per CDR3 protein. The table shows some 200,000 distinct CDR3 sequences, with around 60% occurring only once. The sample comprised sorted CD4+, CD8+, or CD8+CD57+ T cells (not recorded which) from PBMCs. The receptors here all came from a human donor in good health.

The chain employs TRBV4-1 and TRBJ1-5; perhaps TRBD1 as D (5 bases). This CDR3 region has 14 residues. Trimming took 3 bases from V and 0 from J, leaving 6 bases between them. Germline V gene lookup returns CDR1 MGHRA and CDR2 YSYEKL. CDR3: CASSQTDSNQPQHF. The CDR3 region has the DNA TGCGCCAGCAGCCAGACAGATAGCAATCAGCCCCAGCATTTT.

The rearrangement uses TRBV20-1 and TRBJ1-1; D is unresolved. Trimming cost V 0 bases and J 8 bases, with 10 bases left between them. This CDR3 contains 12 residues. Per the germline V gene, CDR1 is DFQATT and CDR2 is SNEGSKA (reference sequence). The CDR3 nucleotides are TGCAGTGCTAGAGATCTTGGCCCCGAAGCTTTCTTT. This gives the protein CSARDLGPEAFF.